The source of this T cell receptor beta chain is a study of Ad26.COV2.S vaccination and SARS-CoV-2 variants. Study information: Once, or twice with 56 days between doses, Ad26.COV2.S was given intramuscularly.

Remarks on this clone: Its antigen remains unidentified.

TCRdb's copy holds only in-frame clones and misses some; the assay was immunoSEQ multiplex PCR. The table has 380,000 or so clones, roughly 90% seen once. The treatment is: roughly 18 received Ad26.COV2.S at low or high dose, single or two shots; about 5 received placebo; per-sample allocation not given. Specimen acquisition occurred on day 63 following the initial vaccine or placebo injection. This person who donated was an adult of 18-55 years in Boston. The vaccine antigen was prefusion-stabilized Wuhan SARS-CoV-2 spike. General study findings and limits: After vaccination, reports described spike-specific CD8+ and CD4+ T cell responses as showing substantial breadth.

Trimming removed 6 bases at V and 6 bases at J, with 12 bases between. CDR1 is SNHLY, CDR2 FYNNEI, per germline. The CDR3 contains 13 residues. This receptor was identified in a person aged 18-60 years who received the Ad26.COV2.S COVID-19 vaccine or a placebo. The chain links TRBV2 to TRBJ2-1; D not resolved. The sample was peripheral blood, taken in a trial of Ad26.COV2.S vaccine versus placebo. The CDR3 region has the DNA TGTGCCAGCAGCGGATTAGTCCTCAATGAGCAGTTCTTC. Amino acid sequence: CASSGLVLNEQFF.